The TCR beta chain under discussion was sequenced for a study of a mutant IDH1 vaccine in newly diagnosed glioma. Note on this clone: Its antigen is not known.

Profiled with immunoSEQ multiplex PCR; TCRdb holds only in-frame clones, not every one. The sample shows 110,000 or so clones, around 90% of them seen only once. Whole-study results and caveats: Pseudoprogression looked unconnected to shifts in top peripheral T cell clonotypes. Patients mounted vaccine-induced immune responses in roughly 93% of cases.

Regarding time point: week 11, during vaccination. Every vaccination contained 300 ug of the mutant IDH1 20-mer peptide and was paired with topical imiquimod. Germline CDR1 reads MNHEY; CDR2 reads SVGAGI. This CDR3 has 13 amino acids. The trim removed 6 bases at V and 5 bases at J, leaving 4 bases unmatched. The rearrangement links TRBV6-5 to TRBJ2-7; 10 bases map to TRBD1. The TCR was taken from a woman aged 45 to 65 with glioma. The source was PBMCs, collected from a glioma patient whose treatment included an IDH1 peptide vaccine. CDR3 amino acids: CASRSGTGDEQYF. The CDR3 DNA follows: TGTGCCAGCAGATCCGGGACAGGGGACGAGCAGTACTTC.